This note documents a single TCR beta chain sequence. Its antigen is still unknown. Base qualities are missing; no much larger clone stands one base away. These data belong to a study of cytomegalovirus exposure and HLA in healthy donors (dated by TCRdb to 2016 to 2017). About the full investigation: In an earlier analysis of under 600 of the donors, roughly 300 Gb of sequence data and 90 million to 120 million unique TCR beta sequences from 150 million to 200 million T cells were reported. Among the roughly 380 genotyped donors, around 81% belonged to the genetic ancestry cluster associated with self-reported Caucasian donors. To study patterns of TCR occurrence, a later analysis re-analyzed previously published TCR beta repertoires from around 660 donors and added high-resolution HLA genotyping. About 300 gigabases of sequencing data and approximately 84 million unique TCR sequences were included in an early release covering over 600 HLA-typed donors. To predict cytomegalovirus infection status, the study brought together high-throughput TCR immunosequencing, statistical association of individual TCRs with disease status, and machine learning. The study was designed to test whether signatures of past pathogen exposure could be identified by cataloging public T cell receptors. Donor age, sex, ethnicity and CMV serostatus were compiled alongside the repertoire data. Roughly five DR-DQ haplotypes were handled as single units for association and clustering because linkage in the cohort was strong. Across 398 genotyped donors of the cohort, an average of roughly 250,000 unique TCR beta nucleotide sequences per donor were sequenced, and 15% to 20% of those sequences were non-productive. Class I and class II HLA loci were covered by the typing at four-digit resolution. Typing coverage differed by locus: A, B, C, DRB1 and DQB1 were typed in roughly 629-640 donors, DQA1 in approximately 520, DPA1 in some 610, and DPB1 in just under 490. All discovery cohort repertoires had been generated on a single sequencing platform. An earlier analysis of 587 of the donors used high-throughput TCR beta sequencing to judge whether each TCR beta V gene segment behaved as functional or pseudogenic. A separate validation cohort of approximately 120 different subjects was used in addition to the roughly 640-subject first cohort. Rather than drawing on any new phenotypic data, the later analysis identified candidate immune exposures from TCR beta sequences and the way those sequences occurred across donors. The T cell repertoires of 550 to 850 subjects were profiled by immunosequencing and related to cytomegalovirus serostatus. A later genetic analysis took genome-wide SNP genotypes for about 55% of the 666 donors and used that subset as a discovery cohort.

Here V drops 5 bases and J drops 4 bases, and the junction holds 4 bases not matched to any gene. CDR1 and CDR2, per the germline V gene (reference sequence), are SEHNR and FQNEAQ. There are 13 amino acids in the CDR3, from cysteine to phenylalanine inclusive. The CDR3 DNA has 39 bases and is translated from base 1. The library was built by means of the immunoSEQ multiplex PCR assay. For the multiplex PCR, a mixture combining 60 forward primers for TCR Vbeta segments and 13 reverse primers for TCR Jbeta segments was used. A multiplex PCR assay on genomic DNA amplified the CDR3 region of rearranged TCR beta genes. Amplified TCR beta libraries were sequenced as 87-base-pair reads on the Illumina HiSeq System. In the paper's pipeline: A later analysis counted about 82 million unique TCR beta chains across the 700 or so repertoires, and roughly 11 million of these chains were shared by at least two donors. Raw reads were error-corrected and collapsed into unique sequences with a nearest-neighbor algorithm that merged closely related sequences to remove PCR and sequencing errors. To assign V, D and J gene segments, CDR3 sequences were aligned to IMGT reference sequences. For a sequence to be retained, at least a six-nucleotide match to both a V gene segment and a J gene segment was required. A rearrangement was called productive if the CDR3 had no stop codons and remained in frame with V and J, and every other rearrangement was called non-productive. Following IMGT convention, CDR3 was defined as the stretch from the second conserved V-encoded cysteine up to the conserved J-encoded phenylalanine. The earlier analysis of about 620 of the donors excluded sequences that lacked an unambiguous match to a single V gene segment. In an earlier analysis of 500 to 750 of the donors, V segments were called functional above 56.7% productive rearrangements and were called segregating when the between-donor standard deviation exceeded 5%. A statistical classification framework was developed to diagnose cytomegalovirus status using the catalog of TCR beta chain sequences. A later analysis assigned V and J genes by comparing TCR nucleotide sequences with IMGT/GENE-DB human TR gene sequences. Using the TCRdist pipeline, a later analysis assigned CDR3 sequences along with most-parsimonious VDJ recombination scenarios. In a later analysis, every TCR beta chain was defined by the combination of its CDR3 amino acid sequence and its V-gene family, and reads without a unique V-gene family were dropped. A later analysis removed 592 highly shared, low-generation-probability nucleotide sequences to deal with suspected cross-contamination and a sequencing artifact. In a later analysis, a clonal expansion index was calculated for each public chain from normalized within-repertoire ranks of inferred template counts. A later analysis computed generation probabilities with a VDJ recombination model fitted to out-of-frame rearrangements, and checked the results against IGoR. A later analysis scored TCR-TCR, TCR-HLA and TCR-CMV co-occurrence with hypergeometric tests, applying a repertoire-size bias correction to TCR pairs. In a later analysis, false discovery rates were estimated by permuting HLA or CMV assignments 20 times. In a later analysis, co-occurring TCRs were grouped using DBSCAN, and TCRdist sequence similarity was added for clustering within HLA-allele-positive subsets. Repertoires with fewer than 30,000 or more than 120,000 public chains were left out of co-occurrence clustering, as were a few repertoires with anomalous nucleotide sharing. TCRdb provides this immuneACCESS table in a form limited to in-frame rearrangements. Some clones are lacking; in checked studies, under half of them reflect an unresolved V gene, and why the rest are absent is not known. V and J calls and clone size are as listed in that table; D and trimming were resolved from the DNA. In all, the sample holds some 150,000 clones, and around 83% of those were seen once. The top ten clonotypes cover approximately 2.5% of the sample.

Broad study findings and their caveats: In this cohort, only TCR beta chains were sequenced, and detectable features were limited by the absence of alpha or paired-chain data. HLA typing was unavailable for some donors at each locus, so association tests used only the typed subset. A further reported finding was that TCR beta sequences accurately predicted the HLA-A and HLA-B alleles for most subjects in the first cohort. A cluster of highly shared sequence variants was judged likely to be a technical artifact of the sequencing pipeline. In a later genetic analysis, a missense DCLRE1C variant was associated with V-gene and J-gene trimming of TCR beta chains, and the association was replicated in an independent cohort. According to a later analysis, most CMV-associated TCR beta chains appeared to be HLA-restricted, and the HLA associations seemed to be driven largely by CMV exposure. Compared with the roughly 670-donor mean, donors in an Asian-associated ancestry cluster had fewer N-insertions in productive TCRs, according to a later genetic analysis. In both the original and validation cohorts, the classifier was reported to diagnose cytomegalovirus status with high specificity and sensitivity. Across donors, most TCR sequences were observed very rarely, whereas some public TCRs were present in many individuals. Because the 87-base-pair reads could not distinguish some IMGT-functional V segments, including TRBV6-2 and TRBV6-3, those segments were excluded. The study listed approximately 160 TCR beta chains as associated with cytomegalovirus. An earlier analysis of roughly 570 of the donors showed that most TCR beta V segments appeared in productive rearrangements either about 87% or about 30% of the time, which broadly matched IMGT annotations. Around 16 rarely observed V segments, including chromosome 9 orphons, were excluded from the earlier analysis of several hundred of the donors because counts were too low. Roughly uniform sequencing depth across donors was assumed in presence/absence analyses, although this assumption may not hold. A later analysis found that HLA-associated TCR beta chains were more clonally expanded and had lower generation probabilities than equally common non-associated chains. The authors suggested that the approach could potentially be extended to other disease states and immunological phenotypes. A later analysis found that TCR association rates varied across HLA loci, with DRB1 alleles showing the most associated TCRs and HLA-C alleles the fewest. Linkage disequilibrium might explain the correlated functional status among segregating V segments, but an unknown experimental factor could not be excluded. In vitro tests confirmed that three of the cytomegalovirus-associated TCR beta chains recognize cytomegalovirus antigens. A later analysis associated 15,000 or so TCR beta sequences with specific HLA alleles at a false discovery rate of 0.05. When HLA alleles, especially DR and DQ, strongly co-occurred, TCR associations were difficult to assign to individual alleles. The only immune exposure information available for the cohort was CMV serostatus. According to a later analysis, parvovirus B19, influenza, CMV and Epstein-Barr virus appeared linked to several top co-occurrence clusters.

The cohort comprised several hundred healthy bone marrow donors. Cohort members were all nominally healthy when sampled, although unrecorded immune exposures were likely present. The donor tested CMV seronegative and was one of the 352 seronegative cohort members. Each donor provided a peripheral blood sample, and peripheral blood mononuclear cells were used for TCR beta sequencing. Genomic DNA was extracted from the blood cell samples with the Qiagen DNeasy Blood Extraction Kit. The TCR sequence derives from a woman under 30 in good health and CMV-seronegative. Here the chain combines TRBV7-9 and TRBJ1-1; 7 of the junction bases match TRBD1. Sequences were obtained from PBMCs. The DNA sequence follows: TGTGCCAGCAGCCGCTCAGGGGGCACTGAAGCTTTCTTT. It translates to CASSRSGGTEAFF.